This entry features one T cell receptor beta chain sequence. Its antigen is undetermined. The entry originates in a study of CD8+ T cells in alopecia areata. Across the whole study: The share of scalp area affected provided the severity score for treated patients.

Sample treatment: oral pan-JAK inhibitor, 5-10 mg twice daily. Sorting separated CD4+ and CD8+ T cells out of PBMCs. Reverse transcribed after extraction, RNA yielded cDNA as the sequencing template. Method: immunoSEQ multiplex PCR; TCRdb's copy keeps in-frame clones and lacks some. Of roughly 210,000 clones in the sample, around two fifths are singletons; the top ten hold over 2%. The germline CDR1 and CDR2 sequences are LNHNV and YYDKDF (reference sequence). The CDR3 runs 14 residues. V was clipped by 1 base and J by 3 bases, with 9 bases between them. Overall study findings and caveats: Significant decreases in scalp clonality and expanded CD8+ clones followed tofacitinib treatment.

The TCR originated in a human donor with alopecia areata. The rearrangement joins TRBV15 to TRBJ2-5; perhaps TRBD1 as D (6 bases). The source was CD4+ T cells sorted from blood, collected at roughly week 38, from a patient treated with tofacitinib. The CDR3 coding sequence is TGTGCCACCAGCAGAGGACAGGACGAAGAGACCCAGTACTTC. It yields the protein CATSRGQDEETQYF.